This TCR beta chain comes out of a study of T cells after yellow fever vaccination. This clonotype showed up just a few times. The CDR3 sequence is 13 residues long. Germline V gives CDR1 MDHEN, CDR2 SYDVKM. J gave up 7 bases and V 5 bases, and 5 bases lay outside the gene matches. From the 5' RACE reads, TCRdb called clonotypes with MiXCR, one entry per CDR3 protein. This sample has about 320,000 distinct CDR3 sequences, with around 13% found just once. This rearrangement joins TRBV28 to TRBJ2-5, with TRBD1 matching 9 bases. The source is a young man who received the YFV17D yellow fever vaccine. The specimen comprised CD4+ T cells sorted from PBMCs, sampled 15 days after the yellow fever booster vaccination. The CDR3 DNA reads TGTGCCAGCAGTGGGGGACAGGGAGGGACCCAGTACTTC. It is translated as CASSGGQGGTQYF.